This entry lists 23 T cell receptor beta chains sequenced from one sample in a study of CD8+CD57+ T cells in acquired aplastic anemia. Profiles of TCR beta VDJ and CDR3 were generated from a genomic DNA template. One entry per CDR3 protein results from TCRdb running MiXCR on the reads. This repertoire shows about 160,000 distinct CDR3 sequences, approximately 44% found once; its top ten account for 1.1%. The sequenced sample was sorted CD4+, CD8+, or CD8+CD57+ T cells (not recorded which) from PBMCs. These TCRs come from a human donor in good health.

The chain links TRBV7-3 to TRBJ1-6, with unresolved D. CDR1 SGHTA and CDR2 FQGTGA come from the germline V gene. The CDR3 covers 14 residues. V lost 6 bases, J lost 5 bases, and 11 bases lay in between. The CDR3 reads CASRTDCNNSPLHF. The DNA for the CDR3 is TGTGCCAGCAGAACTGACTGTAATAATTCACCCCTCCACTTT.

V and J are TRBV2 and TRBJ1-5; D not resolved. V lost 7 bases to trimming and J lost 6 bases, with 13 bases between them. Looked up from germline, CDR1 is SNHLY and CDR2 is FYNNEI. The CDR3 covers 13 residues. For the CDR3, the DNA is TGTGCCAGCAAGGTTGAGGGTCCTCAGCCCCAGCATTTT. It codes for CASKVEGPQPQHF.

As concerns this clonotype: One junction end does not reproduce the germline sequence, and a read error may be involved. The chain is built from TRBV2 and TRBJ2-3; perhaps D is TRBD1 or TRBD2 (5 bases each). Germline CDR1 is SNHLY and CDR2 is FYNNEI. The CDR3 consists of 16 residues. The CDR3 DNA reads TGTGCCAGCAGTTACAGGACCCCTGCTAGCACTGATACGCAGTATTTT. Protein: CASSYRTPASTDTQYF.

CDR3: CATSGWDNEQFF. DNA of the CDR3: TGTGCCACCTCTGGATGGGACAATGAGCAGTTCTTC. This chain connects TRBV24-1 to TRBJ2-1, with no clear D. V was shortened by 9 bases and J by 5 bases, with 10 bases between the two germline ends. Germline loops: CDR1 KGHDR, CDR2 SFDVKD. This CDR3 region has 12 residues.

The chain joins TRBV9 to TRBJ2-1; 7 nucleotides line up with TRBD2. V was pared by 4 bases and J by 9 bases, with 10 bases of the junction left unmatched. There are 14 residues in the CDR3. Germline CDR1 reads SGDLS; CDR2 reads YYNGEE. The CDR3 is CASSQKLPGGEQFF. CDR3 in DNA: TGTGCCAGCAGCCAAAAACTACCGGGGGGTGAGCAGTTCTTC.

This chain links TRBV24-1 with TRBJ1-1, with TRBD1 matching 7 bases. Germline V CDR1 and CDR2: KGHDR, SFDVKD. The CDR3 totals 12 residues. V dropped 12 bases and J dropped 0; count of bases not matched to a gene: 3. CDR3 nucleotides: TGTGCCGTGGGACAGTTGAACACTGAAGCTTTCTTT. Amino acids: CAVGQLNTEAFF.

This clonotype was seen a few times. This sequence joins TRBV2 and TRBJ2-7; D uncertain. The germline CDR1 and CDR2 sequences are SNHLY and FYNNEI. CDR3 length: 13 amino acids. Trimming took off 2 bases at V and 4 bases at J, with 9 bases between the two ends. In nucleotides, the CDR3 is TGTGCCAGCAGTGAATACAGACTGTACGAGCAGTACTTC. It codes for CASSEYRLYEQYF.

With respect to this clonotype: With a much larger clone just one base away, this may be a read error. CDR3 DNA sequence: TGTGCCAGCAGCCAAGTCGGAGGGACAGAAGAGACCCAGCACTTC. Protein: CASSQVGGTEETQHF. This chain uses TRBV4-2 with TRBJ2-5; the D gene is possibly TRBD1 (7 bases). Germline values: CDR1 LGHNA, CDR2 YNFKEQ. The CDR3 runs 15 residues.

Many counts were recorded for this clonotype. The V and J genes are TRBV6-5 and TRBJ2-7, with 7 bases that match TRBD1. The CDR3 has 15 amino acids. Losses at the gene ends were 3 bases for V and 5 bases for J; bases not matched to a gene: 10. Germline V gene lookup returns CDR1 MNHEY and CDR2 SVGAGI. CDR3 loop: CASSYQTGLSHEQYF. The CDR3 bases are TGTGCCAGCAGTTATCAGACAGGGCTGAGCCACGAGCAGTACTTC.

For this clonotype: A read error may be the cause here, since a much bigger clone is one base away. Given the absence of the conserved phenylalanine or tryptophan at the CDR3 end, a read error is likely. V gene TRBV9 combines with J gene TRBJ1-2; the D gene is possibly TRBD1 (5 bases). The CDR3 loop spans 14 amino acids. The germline V and J ends were trimmed by 0 bases and 4 bases, with 10 bases remaining between them. Germline CDR1 is SGDLS and CDR2 is YYNGEE. CDR3: CASSVDQGPYGYTL. The CDR3 DNA sequence: TGTGCCAGCAGCGTAGATCAGGGACCCTATGGCTACACCCTC.

Turning to this clonotype: Possible read error: a much larger clone is one base away. The chain employs TRBV10-3 and TRBJ1-4; D gene uncertain. The ends were cut back, 10 bases at V and 6 bases at J, with 12 bases in the middle. Germline lookup yields CDR1 ENHRY and CDR2 SYGVKD. The CDR3 is 12 residues long. CDR3 in DNA: TGTGCCAGCAGACCACAGTATGAAAAACTGTTTTTT. It translates to CASRPQYEKLFF.

This clonotype was recorded a few times. The chain combines TRBV6-1 with TRBJ1-1; D is undetermined. Germline V gene data show CDR1 as MNHNS and CDR2 as SASEGT. The ends were cut back, 6 bases at V and 1 base at J, with 18 bases in the middle. There are 16 residues in the CDR3. The CDR3 DNA follows: TGTGCCAGCAGGAGAACCAGAAGGGATAAGAACACTGAAGCTTTCTTT. This translates into CASRRTRRDKNTEAFF.

The chain carries TRBV7-2 and TRBJ1-2, with D hard to call. Germline V gene data show CDR1 as SGHTA and CDR2 as FQGNSA. The V and J ends lost 3 bases and 1 base respectively, with 12 bases between them. This CDR3 contains 15 residues. The CDR3 region is CASSFPGRGNYGYTF. In DNA form, the CDR3 reads TGTGCCAGCAGCTTTCCCGGACGGGGTAACTATGGCTACACCTTC.

This clonotype was counted at least ten times. This rearrangement joins TRBV20-1 to TRBJ2-3; D may match TRBD1 or TRBD2 (6 bases each). V was trimmed by 1 base and J by 5 bases, leaving 16 bases between them. The CDR3 runs 15 residues. The germline gives CDR1 DFQATT, CDR2 SNEGSKA (reference sequence). The CDR3 sequence: CSARAFTGDIDTQYF. The CDR3 bases are TGCAGTGCTAGAGCTTTCACGGGGGACATAGATACGCAGTATTTT.

This clonotype appeared many times. The chain has TRBV10-3 and TRBJ2-2; 11 bases are a match to TRBD2. The CDR3 runs to 15 residues. The V segment lost 6 bases and the J segment 5 bases; nucleotides outside the gene matches: 5. The germline V gene encodes CDR1 ENHRY and CDR2 SYGVKD. CDR3 DNA sequence: TGTGCCATCAGCCAACTAGCGGGGGAGACCGGGGAGCTGTTTTTT. This codes for CAISQLAGETGELFF.

This clonotype was seen many times. The J gene is TRBJ1-3, the V gene TRBV11-1; weak D call: TRBD1 (6 bases). CDR3 length: 19 residues. Germline CDR1 SGHAT, CDR2 FQDESV (reference sequence). Trimming removed 4 bases at V and 0 bases at J, with 22 bases between. The CDR3 loop is CASSSYRDIGPLSGNTIYF. The CDR3, as DNA: TGTGCCAGCAGCTCCTACCGGGACATCGGTCCACTCTCTGGAAACACCATATATTTT.

The chain couples TRBV3-1 to TRBJ2-7; TRBD1 or TRBD2 may be the D gene (5 bases each). The CDR3 is made up of 16 amino acids. Trimming removed 3 bases at V and 0 bases at J, with 15 bases between. The germline gives CDR1 LGHDT, CDR2 YNNKEL (reference sequence). CDR3 residues: CASSQFSAGSSYEQYF. The CDR3 region has the DNA TGTGCCAGCAGCCAGTTTAGCGCAGGGAGCTCCTACGAGCAGTACTTC.

This clonotype was picked up many times. This sequence joins TRBV29-1 and TRBJ1-5; 9 bases line up with TRBD1. In germline, CDR1 is SQVTM, CDR2 ANQGSEA. The length of the CDR3 is 13 residues. V trimming: 4 bases; J trimming: 3 bases; junction bases outside the gene matches: 1. The CDR3 loop reads CSVGTGDNQPQHF. The CDR3 DNA reads as TGCAGCGTTGGGACAGGGGACAATCAGCCCCAGCATTTT.

This chain uses TRBV27 with TRBJ2-1, with D unresolved. The CDR3 has 15 residues. The V end was cut by 0 bases, the J end by 5 bases, with 11 bases between. Germline V gene data show CDR1 as MNHEY and CDR2 as SMNVEV (reference sequence). The CDR3 protein is CASSLSSTVHNEQFF. DNA of the CDR3: TGTGCCAGCAGTTTATCGAGCACCGTACACAATGAGCAGTTCTTC.

The table lists this clonotype with many counts. The J gene is TRBJ2-7, the V gene TRBV5-4; 7 positions agree with TRBD1. The CDR3 extends over 14 amino acids. The germline V gene encodes CDR1 SGHNT and CDR2 YYREEE (reference sequence). V shed 1 base and J 5 bases; nucleotides not matched to a gene: 6. The CDR3 spells CASSLTGEFDEQYF. The CDR3 DNA follows: TGTGCCAGCAGCTTGACAGGGGAGTTCGACGAGCAGTACTTC.

V gene TRBV15 combines with J gene TRBJ2-1; the match to TRBD1 covers 8 bases. Germline CDR1 reads LNHNV; CDR2 reads YYDKDF (reference sequence). The CDR3 length is 11 residues. Trimming at V came to 11 bases and at J to 10 bases, leaving 7 bases not matched to a gene. CDR3: CAVTGGNEQFF. The CDR3 DNA reads TGTGCCGTCACAGGGGGGAACGAGCAGTTCTTC.

This chain connects TRBV5-1 to TRBJ1-1; 7 bases map to TRBD1. Trimming cost V 4 bases and J 1 base; bases outside gene matches: 7. This CDR3 comprises 15 residues. Germline loops: CDR1 SGHRS, CDR2 YFSETQ. CDR3 nucleotide sequence: TGCGCCAGCAGCGCCACGGGACAGCCGAACACTGAAGCTTTCTTT. Translated: CASSATGQPNTEAFF.

This clonotype showed up just a few times. The V call is TRBV28, the J call TRBJ2-4; D gene uncertain. The V end was cut by 8 bases, the J end by 5 bases, with 13 bases between. CDR1 and CDR2 (germline): MDHEN, SYDVKM. This CDR3 is built from 13 residues. CDR3 in amino acids: CASAPPEQNIQYF. In DNA, the CDR3 is TGTGCCAGCGCCCCTCCAGAGCAAAACATTCAGTACTTC.